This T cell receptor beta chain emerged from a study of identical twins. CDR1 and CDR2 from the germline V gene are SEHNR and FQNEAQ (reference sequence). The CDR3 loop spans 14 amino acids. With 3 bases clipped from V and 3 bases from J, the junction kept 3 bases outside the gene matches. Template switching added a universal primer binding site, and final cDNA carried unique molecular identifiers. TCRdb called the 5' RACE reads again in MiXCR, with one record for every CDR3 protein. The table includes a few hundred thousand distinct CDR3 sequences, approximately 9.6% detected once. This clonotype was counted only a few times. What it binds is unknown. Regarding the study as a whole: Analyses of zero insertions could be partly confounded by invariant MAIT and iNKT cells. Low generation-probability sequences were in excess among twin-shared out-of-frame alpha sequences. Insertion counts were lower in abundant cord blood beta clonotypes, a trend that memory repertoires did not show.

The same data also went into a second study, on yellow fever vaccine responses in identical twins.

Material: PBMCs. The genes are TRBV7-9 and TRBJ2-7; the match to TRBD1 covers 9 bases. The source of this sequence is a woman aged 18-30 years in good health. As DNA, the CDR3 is TGTGCCAGCAGCTTTTGGGACAGGGACTACGAGCAGTACTTC. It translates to CASSFWDRDYEQYF.